These 3 T cell receptor beta chains share one sample of origin, sequenced in a study of cytomegalovirus exposure and HLA in healthy donors. The PCR was carried out with 60 Vbeta primers and 13 Jbeta primers. This table comes from immunoSEQ multiplex PCR, and its TCRdb copy is limited to in-frame clones, with some not included. This sample has 150,000 to 200,000 clones, with 75% to 85% found just once. Sequencing was carried out using PBMCs. These receptors all come from a woman aged 45-65 years in good health and CMV-seronegative.

This clone was detected once. The chain combines TRBV5-3 with TRBJ1-4; possible D gene TRBD1, 5 bases. TRBV5-3 is assigned to the ORF class and has an uncertain function. This CDR3 has 14 amino acids. The ends were cut back, 7 bases at V and 8 bases at J, with 18 bases in the middle. CDR3 in DNA: TGTGCCAGAGTCCTACAGGCGGTTAAGGAAAAACTGTTTTTT. Translated, it gives CARVLQAVKEKLFF.

On this clone itself: The sample carries other DNA sequences with the same CDR3. This chain links TRBV18 with TRBJ1-5; 8 nucleotides agree with TRBD1. From germline, CDR1 is KGHSH and CDR2 LQKENI. The V and J ends lost 3 bases and 1 base, in that order; junction bases with no gene match: 2. CDR3 length: 15 residues. This chain's CDR3 is CASSPGTGSNQPQHF. The CDR3 bases are TGTGCCAGCTCACCCGGGACAGGCAGCAATCAGCCCCAGCATTTT.

This chain uses TRBV4-3 with TRBJ2-2, with TRBD2 matching 7 bases. Germline assignment: CDR1 LGHNA and CDR2 YSLEER. V lost 4 bases to trimming and J lost 4 bases; unmatched junction nucleotides: 9. This CDR3 region has 16 residues. The CDR3 DNA is TGCGCCAGCAGCCTTAGGGCGGGGGTGGGCACCGGGGAGCTGTTTTTT. This sequence encodes CASSLRAGVGTGELFF.